Each of the 11 T cell receptor beta chains below was sequenced from the same sample in a study of T cell responses to AZD1222 COVID-19 vaccine. Assay used: immunoSEQ multiplex PCR; TCRdb lists only in-frame clones, some missing. The sample lists about 130,000 clones; about nine tenths were seen once. Specimen: peripheral blood, collected on day 0 of AZD1222 vaccination. Receptors originate from an adult in good health.

J is TRBJ1-1 and V is TRBV3-1 (or the pseudogene TRBV3-2); D gene unclear. This CDR3 is 15 amino acids long. Germline V lookup: CDR1 LGHDT, CDR2 YNNKEL (reference sequence). The ends were cut back, 1 base at V and 0 bases at J, with 9 bases in the middle. The CDR3 nucleotides are TGTGCCAGCAGCCAAGGGGGAGTCATGAACACTGAAGCTTTCTTT. The encoded protein is CASSQGGVMNTEAFF.

This chain uses TRBV28 with TRBJ2-5; D perhaps matches TRBD1 (6 bases). The CDR3 contains 16 residues. V was cut by 3 bases and J by 1 base, with 15 bases left in between. Germline CDR1 is MDHEN and CDR2 is SYDVKM. DNA for the CDR3: TGTGCCAGCAGTTTGTCCCCCGGGACACTCCAAGAGACCCAGTACTTC. Encoded protein: CASSLSPGTLQETQYF.

This chain uses TRBV3-1 (or the pseudogene TRBV3-2) with TRBJ1-1; weak D call: TRBD1 (5 bases). Germline CDR1 and CDR2: LGHDT and YNNKEL (reference sequence). Trimming pared 10 bases from V and 1 base from J, leaving 16 bases between. The CDR3 sequence is 14 residues long. For the CDR3, the DNA is TGTGCCACTAAACGACAGATGGGGAACACTGAAGCTTTCTTT. Protein: CATKRQMGNTEAFF.

This clone has only one observation. This chain joins TRBV6-5 and TRBJ1-4; 9 bases are shared with TRBD1. This CDR3 spans 14 amino acids. Trimming took 6 bases from V and 8 from J; bases not matched to a gene: 7. Germline V gene data show CDR1 as MNHEY and CDR2 as SVGAGI. In nucleotides, the CDR3 is TGTGCCAGCAGAGCAGGACAGGGGTACGAAAAACTGTTTTTT. Protein: CASRAGQGYEKLFF.

V and J are TRBV12-5 and TRBJ2-4, with a weak D call TRBD1 (6 bases). This CDR3 has 15 amino acids. Germline-derived CDR1 and CDR2 are LGHNT and FRNRAP. V was trimmed by 4 bases and J by 3 bases, leaving 13 bases between them. CDR3 nucleotides: TGTGCTAGTGGTTGCCCCACAGGGCACAAAAACATTCAGTACTTC. Translation gives CASGCPTGHKNIQYF.

The V call is TRBV4-2, the J call TRBJ1-6; a possible D gene is TRBD1 (5 bases). CDR3 length: 14 residues. The germline V gene encodes CDR1 LGHNA and CDR2 YNFKEQ. Deletions cut 1 base from V and 8 bases from J, with 9 bases between. In DNA, the CDR3 is TGTGCCAGCAGCCAAGGGGGGGTATATTCACCCCTCCACTTT. Amino acids: CASSQGGVYSPLHF.

The J gene is TRBJ2-7, the V gene TRBV28; no definite D call. The germline V gene encodes CDR1 MDHEN and CDR2 SYDVKM. V was cut by 3 bases and J by 1 base, with 4 bases left in between. This CDR3 has 12 residues. The CDR3 region has the DNA TGTGCCAGCAGTTTTGTTTCCTACGAGCAGTACTTC. This encodes CASSFVSYEQYF.

The chain is built from TRBV2 and TRBJ1-3, with 9 bases aligning to TRBD1. The trim removed 10 bases at V and 2 bases at J, leaving 6 bases unmatched. In germline, CDR1 is SNHLY, CDR2 FYNNEI. CDR3 size: 14 residues. The CDR3 DNA reads as TGTGCCACCGCCGGGACAGGGCCTGGAAACACCATATATTTT. Translating gives CATAGTGPGNTIYF.

The rearrangement links TRBV5-1 to TRBJ1-4; D is uncertain. In germline, CDR1 is SGHRS, CDR2 YFSETQ. This CDR3 is built from 12 residues. Trimming stripped 5 bases from V and 1 base from J, with 3 bases between. The CDR3 loop reads CASRRTNEKLFF. In DNA, the CDR3 is TGCGCCAGCAGAAGAACTAATGAAAAACTGTTTTTT.

The rearrangement uses TRBV4-1 and TRBJ1-1; the D is unclear. V was shortened by 0 bases and J by 0 bases, with 2 bases between the two germline ends. The length of the CDR3 is 13 residues. Germline-derived CDR1 and CDR2 are MGHRA and YSYEKL. CDR3 residues: CASSQEVNTEAFF. The CDR3 region has the DNA TGCGCCAGCAGCCAAGAAGTGAACACTGAAGCTTTCTTT.

The chain links TRBV7-3 to TRBJ1-2; maybe TRBD1 (6 bases). The germline CDR1 and CDR2 sequences are SGHTA and FQGTGA. Trimming left V 2 bases short and J 0 bases short, with 7 bases between. The CDR3 contains 14 residues. CDR3 coding DNA: TGTGCCAGCAGCTTAGAGGGGGCTAACTATGGCTACACCTTC. Amino acids: CASSLEGANYGYTF.